Below, one T cell receptor (beta chain) is given with its context. Its antigen is still unknown. In germline, CDR1 is SNHLY, CDR2 FYNNEI. V shed 10 bases and J 0 bases; nucleotides not matched to a gene: 3. The CDR3 length is 13 residues. This sample was included in a study of beta chain features in type 1 diabetes. Findings of the study overall: In type 1 diabetes patients, VDJ junctions had fewer insertions; deletions at these junctions were more frequent. The analysis here could not establish whether HLA type shapes TCRB rearrangement. For patients and controls alike, PCR might favor shorter templates to the same degree.

Every isolated RNA sample was fully reverse transcribed, so sequencing captured expressed TCRB transcripts. Produced via immunoSEQ multiplex PCR; TCRdb's table is partial and in-frame only. The data show about 410,000 clones, with 11% to 15% seen just once and 0.03% to 0.04% held by the top ten. Each of the sorted populations had a purity greater than 95%. The sequence was collected from a man aged 25-40 years in good health. The rearrangement links TRBV2 to TRBJ2-3; 8 bases fit TRBD2. The sequenced sample was naive CD4+ T cells from blood. The CDR3 DNA reads TGTGCCACCTCGGGGGGGAGCACAGATACGCAGTATTTT. Its translation is CATSGGSTDTQYF.